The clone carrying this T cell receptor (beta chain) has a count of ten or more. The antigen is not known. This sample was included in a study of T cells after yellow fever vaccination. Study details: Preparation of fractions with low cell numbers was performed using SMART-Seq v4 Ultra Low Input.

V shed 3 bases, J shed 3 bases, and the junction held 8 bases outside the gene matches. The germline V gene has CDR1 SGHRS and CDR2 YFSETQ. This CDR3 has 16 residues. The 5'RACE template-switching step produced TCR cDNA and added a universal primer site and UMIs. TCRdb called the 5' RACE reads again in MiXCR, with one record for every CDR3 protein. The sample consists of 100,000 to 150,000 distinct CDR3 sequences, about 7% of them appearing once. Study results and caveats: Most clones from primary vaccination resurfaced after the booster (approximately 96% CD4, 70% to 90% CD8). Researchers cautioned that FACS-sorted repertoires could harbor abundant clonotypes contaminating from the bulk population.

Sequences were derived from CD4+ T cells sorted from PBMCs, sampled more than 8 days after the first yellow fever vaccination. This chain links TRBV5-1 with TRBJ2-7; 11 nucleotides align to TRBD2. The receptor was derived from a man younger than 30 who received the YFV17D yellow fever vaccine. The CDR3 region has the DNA TGCGCCAGCAGCTCTGGGCCTAGCGGGGGGCGCTACGAGCAGTACTTC. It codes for CASSSGPSGGRYEQYF. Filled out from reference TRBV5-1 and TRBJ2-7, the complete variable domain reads KAGVTQTPRYLIKTRGQQVTLSCSPISGHRSVSWYQQTPGQGLQFLFEYFSETQRNKGNFPGRFSGRQFSNSRSEMNVSTLELGDSALYLCASSSGPSGGRYEQYFGPGTRLTVT.